This entry lists 23 T cell receptor beta chains sequenced from one sample in a study of blood T cell repertoires in COVID-19. TCRdb keeps only in-frame clones here, not all; method: immunoSEQ multiplex PCR. Among 150,000 to 180,000 clones, around 82% were seen once, and the ten largest hold under 0.8%. The sample comprised peripheral blood. The receptors were gathered from a man aged 55 to 70 with COVID-19, enrolled during active disease.

This sequence joins TRBV19 and TRBJ2-6; D gene uncertain. Germline CDR1 LNHDA, CDR2 SQIVND (reference sequence). Deletions cut 8 bases from V and 5 bases from J, with 10 bases between. The CDR3 extends over 13 amino acids. This chain's CDR3 is CASSTHRANVLTF. The CDR3 nucleotides read TGTGCCAGTTCCACACACAGGGCCAACGTCCTGACTTTC.

The chain is built from TRBV12-5 and TRBJ2-1; 9 positions agree with TRBD1. There are 14 residues in the CDR3. Trimming removed 5 bases from V and 8 bases from J; junction bases left unmatched: 7. The germline CDR1 and CDR2 sequences are LGHNT and FRNRAP. The CDR3 sequence is CASGPGQGGHEQFF. CDR3 coding DNA: TGTGCTAGTGGTCCGGGACAGGGCGGTCATGAGCAGTTCTTC.

V gene TRBV5-8 combines with J gene TRBJ2-4, with a weak D call TRBD2 (5 bases). Germline CDR1 and CDR2: SGHTS and YDEGEE. Deletions cut 4 bases from V and 0 bases from J, with 14 bases between. This CDR3 has 16 residues. The DNA for the CDR3 is TGTGCCAGCAGCCAGCGGCTTGGTCTAGCCAAAAACATTCAGTACTTC. Translation gives CASSQRLGLAKNIQYF. Looking up the rest from reference TRBV5-8 and TRBJ2-4 gives the full variable domain: EAGVTQSPTHLIKTRGQQATLRCSPISGHTSVYWYQQALGLGLQFLLWYDEGEERNRGNFPPRFSGRQFPNYSSELNVNALELEDSALYLCASSQRLGLAKNIQYFGAGTRLSVL.

Written as DNA, the CDR3 is TGTGCCAGCAGCCAAGAGGGGGGACAGGGAAGTACTGAAGCTTTCTTT. It encodes CASSQEGGQGSTEAFF. J is TRBJ1-1 and V is TRBV3-1 (or the pseudogene TRBV3-2); 9 bases match TRBD1. Unmatched junction bases numbered 7, after V lost 0 bases and J lost 5 bases. The CDR3 sequence is 16 residues long. Germline CDR1 LGHDT, CDR2 YNNKEL (reference sequence).

This clone was observed once. This chain connects TRBV15 to TRBJ2-1; possibly TRBD1 for D (6 bases). CDR1 and CDR2 from the germline V gene are LNHNV and YYDKDF (reference sequence). The CDR3 loop spans 14 amino acids. V was pared by 8 bases and J by 5 bases, with 16 bases between. The DNA for the CDR3 is TGTGCCACCGGGGCCGGGACACTAAACAATGAGCAGTTCTTC. This gives the protein CATGAGTLNNEQFF.

This clone was seen a few times. The rearrangement joins TRBV28 to TRBJ1-5; the D gene is possibly TRBD1 (6 bases). Germline loops: CDR1 MDHEN, CDR2 SYDVKM. The CDR3 has 14 amino acids. V was shortened by 2 bases and J by 6 bases, with 11 bases between the two germline ends. CDR3 nucleotides: TGTGCCAGCAGTTTAATCAGGGGCGGTCAGCCCCAGCATTTT. Translated: CASSLIRGGQPQHF.

V usage is TRBV6-2 or TRBV6-3 and J usage is TRBJ2-3; D may be TRBD1 (6 bases). The V end lost 4 bases, the J end lost 3 bases, and 14 bases lay between the germline ends. The V gene's germline CDR1 is MNHEY and CDR2 SVGEGT. The CDR3 consists of 15 residues. The CDR3 nucleotides are TGTGCCAGCAGTTCCCGGTTTGGACAGACAGATACGCAGTATTTT. It specifies CASSSRFGQTDTQYF.

Notes on this clone: This specimen includes other DNA sequences encoding the same CDR3. The chain uses TRBV5-1 and TRBJ2-5, with TRBD2 matching 7 bases. Germline lookup yields CDR1 SGHRS and CDR2 YFSETQ. The CDR3 contains 14 residues. V lost 4 bases and J lost 2; bases outside the gene matches: 5. The CDR3 region is CASSKAGPQETQYF. The CDR3, as DNA: TGCGCCAGCAGCAAAGCGGGGCCACAAGAGACCCAGTACTTC.

This clone showed up just a few times. The chain combines TRBV11-2 with TRBJ1-5; 8 positions match TRBD1. The CDR3 has 15 amino acids. CDR1 is SGHAT, CDR2 FQNNGV, per germline. V lost 5 bases and J lost 3; bases outside the gene matches: 6. In DNA, the CDR3 is TGTGCCAGCAGCCTGACGACAGGGGCCAATCAGCCCCAGCATTTT. It codes for CASSLTTGANQPQHF. Full variable domain (remainder filled in from reference TRBV11-2 and TRBJ1-5): EAGVAQSPRYKIIEKRQSVAFWCNPISGHATLYWYQQILGQGPKLLIQFQNNGVVDDSQLPKDRFSAERLKGVDSTLKIQPAKLEDSAVYLCASSLTTGANQPQHFGDGTRLSIL.

The chain carries TRBV25-1 and TRBJ2-7; 10 nucleotides line up with TRBD1. From germline, CDR1 is MGHDK and CDR2 SYGVNS. V shed 5 bases, J shed 1 base, and the junction held 8 bases outside the gene matches. The CDR3 runs 16 residues. The CDR3 DNA is TGTGCCAGCAGTCAAAACCCGGGACAGGGGTCCTACGAGCAGTACTTC. This translates into CASSQNPGQGSYEQYF.

In DNA, the CDR3 is TGCAGCGTGAAGGGGGGCACAGATACGCAGTATTTT. Translating gives CSVKGGTDTQYF. The V and J genes are TRBV29-1 and TRBJ2-3, with D perhaps matching TRBD1 (6 bases). V lost 6 bases to trimming and J lost 1 base, with 8 bases between them. CDR1 and CDR2 (germline): SQVTM, ANQGSEA. The CDR3 consists of 12 residues.

The chain carries TRBV19 and TRBJ1-3, with unresolved D. Per the germline V gene, CDR1 is LNHDA and CDR2 is SQIVND (reference sequence). V was pared by 5 bases and J by 4 bases, with 9 bases between. CDR3 length: 13 amino acids. The CDR3, as DNA: TGTGCCAGTAGTCCTCCGTCGGGAAACACCATATATTTT. It yields the protein CASSPPSGNTIYF.

This chain joins TRBV5-1 and TRBJ1-2; D not resolved. The CDR3 loop spans 13 amino acids. Germline assignment: CDR1 SGHRS and CDR2 YFSETQ. Trimming took off 1 base at V and 9 bases at J, with 13 bases between the two ends. The CDR3 nucleotides read TGCGCCAGCAGCTTGTCCTACTATGGAAGCTACACCTTC. Protein: CASSLSYYGSYTF.

The genes are TRBV18 and TRBJ1-4; D is unclear. V was pared by 6 bases and J by 4 bases, with 18 bases between. The CDR3 spans 16 residues. The germline CDR1 and CDR2 sequences are KGHSH and LQKENI. CDR3 region: CASSRGSPGSNEKLFF. In DNA form, the CDR3 reads TGTGCCAGCTCCCGAGGCAGTCCCGGAAGTAATGAAAAACTGTTTTTT.

This chain connects TRBV2 to TRBJ1-1; D unresolved. The CDR3 totals 13 residues. The germline V gene encodes CDR1 SNHLY and CDR2 FYNNEI. Trimming shortened V by 8 bases and J by 5 bases, and 15 bases separated the two germline ends. The CDR3 bases are TGTGCCAGCGGGGAGGGCAGGAGGACTGAAGCTTTCTTT. Protein product: CASGEGRRTEAFF. The complete variable domain, with remaining parts taken from reference TRBV2 and TRBJ1-1, reads EPEVTQTPSHQVTQMGQEVILRCVPISNHLYFYWYRQILGQKVEFLVSFYNNEISEKSEIFDDQFSVERPDGSNFTLKIRSTKLEDSAMYFCASGEGRRTEAFFGQGTRLTVV.

The chain carries TRBV3-1 (or the pseudogene TRBV3-2) and TRBJ2-2; D possibly corresponds to TRBD2 (6 bases). Germline V gene lookup returns CDR1 LGHDT and CDR2 YNNKEL (reference sequence). The CDR3 runs to 20 residues. Trimming removed 0 bases from V and 2 bases from J, with 22 bases in between. In DNA, the CDR3 is TGTGCCAGCAGCCAAGAATCGCTAGCGTCTTCACTTCTAAACACCGGGGAGCTGTTTTTT. It translates to CASSQESLASSLLNTGELFF.

The V and J genes are TRBV23-1 and TRBJ1-2; possibly TRBD1 for D (6 bases). TRBV23-1 is an open reading frame whose function is uncertain. This CDR3 is built from 14 residues. V lost 3 bases, J lost 8 bases, and 16 bases lay in between. The DNA of the CDR3 is TGCGCCAGCAGTCAGCCGAAACAGGGTTGCGGCTACACCTTC. This gives the protein CASSQPKQGCGYTF.

This chain uses TRBV7-2 with TRBJ2-3, with D perhaps matching TRBD1 (7 bases). V was cut by 4 bases and J by 0 bases, with 14 bases left in between. CDR3 length equals 16 residues. Germline CDR1 reads SGHTA; CDR2 reads FQGNSA. CDR3: CASSSRRGASTDTQYF. CDR3 DNA: TGTGCCAGCAGCTCCCGCAGGGGGGCTAGCACAGATACGCAGTATTTT.

The chain has TRBV5-5 and TRBJ1-4, with D possibly being TRBD1 (6 bases). The CDR3 runs to 15 residues. The V end was cut by 0 bases, the J end by 4 bases, with 10 bases between. Germline V gene data show CDR1 as SGHKS and CDR2 as YYEKEE (reference sequence). The CDR3 DNA sequence: TGTGCCAGCAGCTTGGCTGGGGGCGGTAATGAAAAACTGTTTTTT. It translates to CASSLAGGGNEKLFF.

This clone was seen more than once but under ten times. The V and J genes are TRBV4-2 and TRBJ1-2; the D gene is possibly TRBD1 (6 bases). V lost 0 bases, J lost 6 bases, and 26 bases lay in between. Germline values: CDR1 LGHNA, CDR2 YNFKEQ. The CDR3 extends over 19 amino acids. The CDR3: CASSQELWTELFPNDGYTF. The CDR3 DNA sequence: TGTGCCAGCAGCCAAGAGTTATGGACAGAACTATTCCCGAACGATGGCTACACCTTC.

This chain joins TRBV7-8 and TRBJ2-3; a possible D gene is TRBD1 (6 bases). Looked up from germline, CDR1 is SGHVS and CDR2 is FQNEAQ. The CDR3 loop spans 15 amino acids. With 0 bases removed from V and 7 bases from J, the gap between germline ends came to 14 bases. CDR3 residues: CASSLALAGDHTQYF. The CDR3, as DNA: TGTGCCAGCAGCTTAGCGCTCGCAGGGGACCATACGCAGTATTTT.

This chain uses TRBV11-3 with TRBJ2-1; 7 positions agree with TRBD1. This CDR3 has 13 amino acids. V dropped 6 bases and J dropped 8; count of bases not matched to a gene: 7. From germline, CDR1 is SGHNT and CDR2 YENEEA. CDR3 sequence reads: CASRLTGTDEQFF. The CDR3 DNA reads as TGTGCCAGCAGGCTGACAGGGACGGATGAGCAGTTCTTC.

In this sample, this clone turned up once. This chain joins TRBV6-2 or TRBV6-3 and TRBJ2-7; D ambiguous. This CDR3 is 15 amino acids long. The germline gives CDR1 MNHEY, CDR2 SVGEGT. Trimming stripped 2 bases from V and 0 bases from J, with 11 bases between. Here the CDR3 reads CASSYGPRASYEQYF. Written as DNA, the CDR3 is TGTGCCAGCAGTTACGGGCCGAGAGCCTCCTACGAGCAGTACTTC.